This TCR beta chain was recorded in a study of CD8 T cells in Susac syndrome. TCR beta from blood CD8+ and CD4+ T cells was sequenced. Included as multiple sclerosis controls were treatment-naive patients who had stable or active relapsing-remitting disease. The RNA, about 0.45 to 1 ug, was put through reverse transcription using random hexamers. TCRdb reprocessed the immunoSEQ multiplex PCR reads via MiXCR and lists one record per CDR3 protein. The table records hundreds of thousands of distinct CDR3 sequences, around 96% of them present only once. V was cut by 5 bases and J by 1 base, with 13 bases left in between. The CDR3 runs to 15 residues. Germline V CDR1 and CDR2: SGHAT, FQNNGV.

J is TRBJ2-3 and V is TRBV11-2; D is possibly TRBD2 (6 bases). Input material: CD4+ T cells from PBMCs. This TCR derives from a human donor with multiple sclerosis. DNA for the CDR3: TGTGCCAGCAGCCCCCGAGGAGGGGGCACAGATACGCAGTATTTT. Its translation is CASSPRGGGTDTQYF.